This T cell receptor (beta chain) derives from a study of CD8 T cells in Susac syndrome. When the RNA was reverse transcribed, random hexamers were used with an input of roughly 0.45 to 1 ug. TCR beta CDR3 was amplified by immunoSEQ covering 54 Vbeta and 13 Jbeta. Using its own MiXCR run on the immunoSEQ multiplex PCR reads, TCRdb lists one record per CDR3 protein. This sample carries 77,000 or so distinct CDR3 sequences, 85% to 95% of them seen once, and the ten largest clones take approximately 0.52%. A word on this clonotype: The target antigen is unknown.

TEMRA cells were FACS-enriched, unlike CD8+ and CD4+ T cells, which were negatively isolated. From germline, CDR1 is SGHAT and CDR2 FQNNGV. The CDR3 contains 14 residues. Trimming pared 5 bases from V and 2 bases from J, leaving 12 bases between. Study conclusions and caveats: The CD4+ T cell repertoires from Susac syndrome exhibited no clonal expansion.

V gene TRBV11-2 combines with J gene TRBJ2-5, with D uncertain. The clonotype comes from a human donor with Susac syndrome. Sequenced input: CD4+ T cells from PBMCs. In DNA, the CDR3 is TGTGCCAGCAGCCGACTGGGCCAGCAAGAGACCCAGTACTTC. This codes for CASSRLGQQETQYF.